This TCR beta chain originates from a study of shared clonotypes between healthy human individuals. Germline V lookup: CDR1 PRHDT, CDR2 FYEKMQ (reference sequence). CDR3 size: 17 residues. Trimming at V came to 1 base and at J to 5 bases, leaving 8 bases not matched to a gene. Method: immunoSEQ multiplex PCR; TCRdb's copy keeps in-frame clones and lacks some. This sample has 1,400,000 or so clones, with approximately 98.5% found just once. The source material was naive CD4+ T cells sorted from blood. The subset is: CD45RA+ positively selected. The chain employs TRBV13 and TRBJ2-5; 12 positions agree with TRBD2. The TCR originated in a man aged 30 to 45 in good health. CDR3: CASSLATTSGRPETQYF. The DNA of the CDR3 is TGTGCCAGCAGCTTAGCGACGACTAGCGGGAGACCGGAGACCCAGTACTTC.